Below, 18 T cell receptor beta chains from the same sample are listed, as sequenced in a study of blood T cell repertoires in COVID-19. Only in-frame clones appear in the TCRdb table, and some are missing; sequencing was by immunoSEQ multiplex PCR. The table has 100,000 or so clones, approximately 84% seen once; the top ten hold 15% to 20%. Input material: peripheral blood. Every receptor here comes from a woman between 55 and 75 years old with acute or convalescent COVID-19.

The J gene is TRBJ1-5, the V gene TRBV2, with D uncertain. Trimming pared 5 bases from V and 0 bases from J, leaving 11 bases between. Germline V lookup: CDR1 SNHLY, CDR2 FYNNEI. The CDR3 length is 15 residues. CDR3 loop: CASSLTEVSNQPQHF. The CDR3 coding sequence is TGTGCCAGCAGTCTGACTGAGGTTAGCAATCAGCCCCAGCATTTT.

The V gene is TRBV19, the J gene TRBJ2-1, with D perhaps matching TRBD2 (5 bases). This CDR3 contains 15 residues. The germline V and J ends were trimmed by 10 bases and 3 bases, with 19 bases remaining between them. Germline V gene data show CDR1 as LNHDA and CDR2 as SQIVND (reference sequence). The CDR3 sequence is CAKPSRGRIYNEQFF. CDR3 sequence (DNA): TGTGCCAAACCGTCCCGCGGGCGGATCTACAATGAGCAGTTCTTC.

This clone has a single count. The V gene is TRBV5-1, the J gene TRBJ1-2; 10 nucleotides align to TRBD1. The length of the CDR3 is 13 residues. V shed 4 bases and J 5 bases; nucleotides not matched to a gene: 2. Germline values: CDR1 SGHRS, CDR2 YFSETQ. The chain's CDR3 is CASSPGQGYGYTF. DNA for the CDR3: TGCGCCAGCAGCCCGGGACAGGGGTATGGCTACACCTTC.

The chain combines TRBV7-9 with TRBJ1-3; D is perhaps TRBD1 (6 bases). The CDR3 has 15 residues. Trimming removed 5 bases from V and 0 bases from J, with 11 bases in between. Germline V gives CDR1 SEHNR, CDR2 FQNEAQ (reference sequence). The CDR3 DNA reads TGTGCCAGCAGCCCCAGGGGTCTCTCTGGAAACACCATATATTTT. This codes for CASSPRGLSGNTIYF.

This clone was seen only once. This chain links TRBV5-1 with TRBJ2-3; 15 nucleotides line up with TRBD2. V was pared by 3 bases and J by 6 bases, with 8 bases of the junction left unmatched. This CDR3 has 17 amino acids. CDR1 is SGHRS, CDR2 YFSETQ, per germline. CDR3 coding DNA: TGCGCCAGCAGCTCACTAACAGGGACTAGCGGGGGGGATACGCAGTATTTT. Translation gives CASSSLTGTSGGDTQYF.

This chain joins TRBV7-6 and TRBJ2-2, with D uncertain. Trimming removed 5 bases at V and 0 bases at J, with 13 bases between. The CDR3 covers 16 residues. Germline V gene sequence: CDR1 SGHVS, CDR2 FNYEAQ. CDR3 coding DNA: TGTGCCAGCAGCCCCGTTCTGCAGGCGAACACCGGGGAGCTGTTTTTT. Translated, it gives CASSPVLQANTGELFF.

The chain uses TRBV7-9 and TRBJ2-3; 13 bases match TRBD2. Losses at the gene ends were 10 bases for V and 2 bases for J; bases not matched to a gene: 12. This CDR3 comprises 17 residues. Per the germline V gene, CDR1 is SEHNR and CDR2 is FQNEAQ (reference sequence). CDR3 sequence reads: CATKGLGLAGFTDTQYF. CDR3 sequence (DNA): TGTGCCACCAAGGGGCTGGGACTAGCGGGGTTCACAGATACGCAGTATTTT.

J is TRBJ2-1 and V is TRBV11-3; 10 bases are a match to TRBD2. V lost 4 bases, J lost 1 base, and 4 bases stayed unmatched. The CDR3 has 16 residues. Per germline, CDR1 SGHNT and CDR2 YENEEA. CDR3 region: CASSSAGGRSYNEQFF. CDR3 coding DNA: TGTGCCAGCAGCTCAGCGGGGGGGCGGTCCTACAATGAGCAGTTCTTC.

CDR3 bases: TGTGCCAGCACGTCTGGGGCCAACGTCCTGACTTTC. Protein product: CASTSGANVLTF. The genes are TRBV7-2 and TRBJ2-6; no reliable D call. CDR1 is SGHTA, CDR2 FQGNSA, per germline. The CDR3 totals 12 residues. Trimming took off 7 bases at V and 1 base at J, with 2 bases between the two ends.

The V call is TRBV12-2, the J call TRBJ1-1. TRBV12-2 counts as a pseudogene. CDR3 length: 16 residues. The DNA of the CDR3 is TGTGCAAGTCGCTTAGTCCTCGCGGGGGGTTGCACTGAAGCTTTCTTT. Protein: CASRLVLAGGCTEAFF.

By frequency in the sample, this clone is medium-sized. This chain joins TRBV2 and TRBJ2-7, with 9 bases matching TRBD2. The germline gives CDR1 SNHLY, CDR2 FYNNEI. The CDR3 is made up of 21 amino acids. V trimming: 2 bases; J trimming: 0 bases; junction bases outside the gene matches: 20. The CDR3 spells CASSEPLSLAGPFPYSYEQYF. CDR3 sequence (DNA): TGTGCCAGCAGTGAACCCCTCTCACTAGCGGGCCCTTTTCCGTACTCCTACGAGCAGTACTTC.

The chain carries TRBV3-1 (or the pseudogene TRBV3-2) and TRBJ1-4; the D gene is possibly TRBD1 (5 bases). CDR3 size: 15 residues. Germline V gene data show CDR1 as LGHDT and CDR2 as YNNKEL (reference sequence). V was clipped by 3 bases and J by 5 bases, with 13 bases between them. In DNA, the CDR3 is TGTGCCAGCAGCCAGTCACAGGTCTCGAATGAAAAACTGTTTTTT. Its protein product is CASSQSQVSNEKLFF.

The genes are TRBV7-9 and TRBJ2-2; 11 positions match TRBD2. Per the germline V gene, CDR1 is SEHNR and CDR2 is FQNEAQ (reference sequence). The CDR3 totals 14 residues. Germline trimming cut 6 bases from V and 6 bases from J; bases unmatched to any gene: 3. The CDR3 loop reads CASSQGLAAGELFF. Here the CDR3 DNA reads TGTGCCAGCAGTCAGGGACTAGCGGCCGGGGAGCTGTTTTTT.

V is TRBV11-1 and J is TRBJ1-1, with 8 nucleotides matching TRBD1. Trimming cost V 4 bases and J 0 bases; bases outside gene matches: 7. The germline gives CDR1 SGHAT, CDR2 FQDESV (reference sequence). The CDR3 totals 16 residues. CDR3 DNA sequence: TGTGCCAGCAGCTCGGGACAGGCGTTTATGAACACTGAAGCTTTCTTT. Its protein is CASSSGQAFMNTEAFF.

V usage is TRBV19 and J usage is TRBJ2-1; the D gene is possibly TRBD1 (6 bases). CDR3 length: 15 amino acids. With 6 bases removed from V and 0 bases from J, the gap between germline ends came to 12 bases. Germline V gene lookup returns CDR1 LNHDA and CDR2 SQIVND (reference sequence). CDR3 sequence reads: CASRGRGNSYNEQFF. In nucleotides, the CDR3 is TGTGCCAGTAGGGGCAGGGGCAACTCCTACAATGAGCAGTTCTTC.

The V gene is TRBV5-1, the J gene TRBJ2-6, with 11 bases identical to TRBD1. V lost 3 bases, J lost 3 bases, and 2 bases stayed unmatched. There are 16 residues in the CDR3. The germline CDR1 and CDR2 sequences are SGHRS and YFSETQ. CDR3 nucleotides: TGCGCCAGCAGCTGGACAGGGGGCGGTGGGGCCAACGTCCTGACTTTC. The encoded protein is CASSWTGGGGANVLTF.

The chain combines TRBV24-1 with TRBJ2-1; D is unresolved. CDR1 is KGHDR and CDR2 is SFDVKD in the germline V gene. This CDR3 spans 15 amino acids. With 12 bases removed from V and 0 bases from J, the gap between germline ends came to 17 bases. CDR3 DNA sequence: TGTGCCCGAAAGGCAGCGCTAAGCTCCTACAATGAGCAGTTCTTC. Its translation is CARKAALSSYNEQFF.

V is TRBV3-1 (or the pseudogene TRBV3-2) and J is TRBJ1-2, with D uncertain. The CDR3 has 15 residues. Trimming took off 1 base at V and 8 bases at J, with 17 bases between the two ends. From germline, CDR1 is LGHDT and CDR2 YNNKEL (reference sequence). The CDR3 DNA follows: TGTGCCAGCAGCCAAGGAGAACTGAGTCTAATGGGCTACACCTTC. This gives the protein CASSQGELSLMGYTF.